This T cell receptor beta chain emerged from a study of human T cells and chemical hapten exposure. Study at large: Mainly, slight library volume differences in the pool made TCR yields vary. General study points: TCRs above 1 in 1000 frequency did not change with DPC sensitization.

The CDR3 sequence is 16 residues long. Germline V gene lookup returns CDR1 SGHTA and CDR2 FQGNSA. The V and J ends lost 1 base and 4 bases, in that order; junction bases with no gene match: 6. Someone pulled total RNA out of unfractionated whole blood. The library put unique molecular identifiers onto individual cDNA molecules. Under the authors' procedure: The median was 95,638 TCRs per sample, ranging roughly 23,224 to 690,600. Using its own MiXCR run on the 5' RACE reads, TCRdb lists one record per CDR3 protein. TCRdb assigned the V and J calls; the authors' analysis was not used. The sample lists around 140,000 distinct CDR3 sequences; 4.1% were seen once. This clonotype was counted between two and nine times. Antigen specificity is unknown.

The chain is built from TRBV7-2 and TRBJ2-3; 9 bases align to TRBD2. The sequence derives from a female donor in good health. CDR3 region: CASSLGGTSSPDTQYF. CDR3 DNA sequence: TGTGCCAGCAGCTTAGGGGGGACTAGCTCCCCAGATACGCAGTATTTT.